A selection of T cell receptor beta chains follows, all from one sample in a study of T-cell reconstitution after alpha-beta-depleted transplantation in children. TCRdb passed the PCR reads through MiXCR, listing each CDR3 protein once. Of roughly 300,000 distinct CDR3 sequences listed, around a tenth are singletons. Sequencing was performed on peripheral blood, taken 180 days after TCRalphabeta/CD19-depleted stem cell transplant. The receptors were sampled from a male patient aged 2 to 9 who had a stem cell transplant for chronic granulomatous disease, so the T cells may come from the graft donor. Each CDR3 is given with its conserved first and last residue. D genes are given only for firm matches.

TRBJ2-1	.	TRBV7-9	CASRKTGGGQFF
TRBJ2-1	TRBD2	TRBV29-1	CSVVLRERFSRDEQFF
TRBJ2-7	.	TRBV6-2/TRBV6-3	CASRKLERSYEQYF
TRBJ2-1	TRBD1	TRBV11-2	CASSGTRGPYNEQFF
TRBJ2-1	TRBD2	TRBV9	CASSVGTRAGGYNEQFF
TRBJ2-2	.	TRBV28	CASSLAGPLTGELFF
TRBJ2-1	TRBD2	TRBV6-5	CASSYSAGGKAEQFF
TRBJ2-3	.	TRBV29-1	CSVCFQGTDTQYF
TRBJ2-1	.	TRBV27	CASSLIRGLSYNEQFF
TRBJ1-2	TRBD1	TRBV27	CASSSLGQYYGYTF
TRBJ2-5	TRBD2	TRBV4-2	CASSPSGGDQETQYF
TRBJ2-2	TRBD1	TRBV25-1	CASSSIGTGPNTGELFF
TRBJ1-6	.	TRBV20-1	CSAMLGGSYNSPLHF
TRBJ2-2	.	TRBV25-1	CASSEYMSGDIGELFF
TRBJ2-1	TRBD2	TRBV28	CASSLAGKANNEQFF
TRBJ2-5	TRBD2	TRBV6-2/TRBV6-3	CASSYPRLAGPQETQYF
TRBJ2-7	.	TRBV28	CASSPPGSYYEQYF
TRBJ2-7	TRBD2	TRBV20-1	CSARTSGSHEQYF
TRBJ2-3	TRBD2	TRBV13	CASSSPRGEDTQYF
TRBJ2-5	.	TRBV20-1	CSARGPDQETQYF
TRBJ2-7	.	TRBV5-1	CASSLEAFSYEQYF
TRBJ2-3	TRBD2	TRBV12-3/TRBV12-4	CASSYSGRTTDTQYF
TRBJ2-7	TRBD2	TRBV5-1	CASSLVPSGLFSPAPFLREQYF
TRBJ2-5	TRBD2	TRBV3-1	CASSQTAGGVETQYF
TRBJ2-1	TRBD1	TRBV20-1	CSAAGTGGLNEQFF
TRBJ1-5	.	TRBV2	CASSSRGDQPQHF
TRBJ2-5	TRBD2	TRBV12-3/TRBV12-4	CASSLAGAYQETQYF
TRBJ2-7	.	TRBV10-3	CAISDTAVVSYEQYF
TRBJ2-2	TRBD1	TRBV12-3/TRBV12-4	CASSPPEGQGNTGELFF